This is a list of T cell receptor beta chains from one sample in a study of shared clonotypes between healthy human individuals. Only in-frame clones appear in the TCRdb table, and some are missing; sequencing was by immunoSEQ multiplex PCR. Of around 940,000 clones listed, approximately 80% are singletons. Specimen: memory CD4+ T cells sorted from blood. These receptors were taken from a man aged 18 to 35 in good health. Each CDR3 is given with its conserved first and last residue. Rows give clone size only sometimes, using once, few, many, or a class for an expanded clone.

cdr3_aa: CASSLALGRAKNIQYF
clone_size: .
v_call: TRBV7-9

cdr3_aa: CASSPRGSGGSYEQYF
clone_size: .
v_call: TRBV7-2

cdr3_aa: CASSFWGRGGGGYTF
clone_size: .
v_call: TRBV7-8

cdr3_aa: CASTEGQETQYF
clone_size: .
v_call: TRBV2

cdr3_aa: CASSSGGDGNTIYF
clone_size: once
v_call: TRBV7-7

cdr3_aa: CASRQTGRTDTQYF
clone_size: .
v_call: TRBV6-1

cdr3_aa: CASSAGGRTTDTQYF
clone_size: .
v_call: TRBV7-8

cdr3_aa: CASSEWLGETQYF
clone_size: few
v_call: TRBV10-1

cdr3_aa: CASTDSGNGELFF
clone_size: .
v_call: TRBV19

cdr3_aa: CASSQGLGKGYEQYF
clone_size: .
v_call: TRBV7-2

cdr3_aa: CASSPTGPGGSEQYF
clone_size: .
v_call: TRBV14

cdr3_aa: CASSASGGAANEQFF
clone_size: .
v_call: TRBV9

cdr3_aa: CASTLNQRSRNEQFF
clone_size: few
v_call: TRBV7-2

cdr3_aa: CASSLGGLEADTQYF
clone_size: .
v_call: TRBV14

cdr3_aa: CASSDASGYNEQFF
clone_size: .
v_call: TRBV10-1

cdr3_aa: CASSVRDRASYEQYF
clone_size: .
v_call: TRBV6-1

cdr3_aa: CASSKNRGETEAFF
clone_size: .
v_call: TRBV9

cdr3_aa: CAWSEQGNQPQHF
clone_size: .
v_call: TRBV30

cdr3_aa: CASSPRWDSGDNSPLHF
clone_size: .
v_call: TRBV7-9

cdr3_aa: CASSRNAGRSGETQYF
clone_size: .
v_call: TRBV18

cdr3_aa: CASSAGQGVSGNTIYF
clone_size: .
v_call: TRBV9

cdr3_aa: CSAELNTEAFF
clone_size: .
v_call: TRBV20-1

cdr3_aa: CASSLRWGGNGYTF
clone_size: .
v_call: TRBV28

cdr3_aa: CAISDGWEKGSNQPQHF
clone_size: once
v_call: TRBV10-3

cdr3_aa: CASSLGRMNTEAFF
clone_size: few
v_call: TRBV7-2

cdr3_aa: CASSPPRAGKNTGELFF
clone_size: .
v_call: TRBV7-2

cdr3_aa: CASRTGTRDTGELFF
clone_size: .
v_call: TRBV2

cdr3_aa: CASSLGQPQETQYF
clone_size: .
v_call: TRBV5-6

cdr3_aa: CAISEDRGGLGTIYF
clone_size: many
v_call: TRBV10-3

cdr3_aa: CASSSPGEDNEKLFF
clone_size: .
v_call: TRBV5-4

cdr3_aa: CASSWGAGTDEQYF
clone_size: once
v_call: TRBV5-1

cdr3_aa: CASSLVTGGSNQPQHF
clone_size: .
v_call: TRBV7-3

cdr3_aa: CASSFEVRANYNSPLHF
clone_size: .
v_call: TRBV5-5

cdr3_aa: CASSRKMNTEAFF
clone_size: .
v_call: TRBV19

cdr3_aa: CASSSERGGHGELFF
clone_size: .
v_call: TRBV11-2

cdr3_aa: CASSPEQGSYNEQFF
clone_size: .
v_call: TRBV9

cdr3_aa: CSVVFGASSYEQYF
clone_size: .
v_call: TRBV29-1

cdr3_aa: CAIAPGREETQYF
clone_size: .
v_call: TRBV10-3

cdr3_aa: CATSRGWEVNTEAFF
clone_size: .
v_call: TRBV15

cdr3_aa: CAWGRQGVPPLHF
clone_size: .
v_call: TRBV30

cdr3_aa: CASSGQERNTEAFF
clone_size: .
v_call: TRBV2

cdr3_aa: CASSLLTGGVYQPQHF
clone_size: .
v_call: TRBV28

cdr3_aa: CASSTFTDLTIYF
clone_size: .
v_call: TRBV19

cdr3_aa: CASSAGGGPQETQYF
clone_size: .
v_call: TRBV9

cdr3_aa: CATSRSRDRVVSEQFF
clone_size: .
v_call: TRBV15

cdr3_aa: CASSMFGGGPENTQYF
clone_size: .
v_call: TRBV19

cdr3_aa: CASSEPVDRAKGYTF
clone_size: few
v_call: TRBV10-2

cdr3_aa: CASSARQGWATGELFF
clone_size: .
v_call: TRBV9

cdr3_aa: CASSQVLAGDTDTQYF
clone_size: .
v_call: TRBV4-1

cdr3_aa: CASSPPGAQNTEAFF
clone_size: .
v_call: TRBV9

cdr3_aa: CASSFGQGGYEQYF
clone_size: few
v_call: TRBV5-1

cdr3_aa: CASSEYGGYGYTF
clone_size: .
v_call: TRBV25-1